The rows below give T cell receptor beta chains drawn from one sample of a study of OX40 agonist ivuxolimab in advanced cancers. Libraries were prepared by immunoSEQ multiplex PCR; TCRdb keeps only in-frame clonotypes and omits some of them. The sample contains some 41,000 clones, around 89% of which appear only once. Sequenced material: CD4+ or CD8+ T cells sorted from blood, taken in a trial of the OX40 agonist ivuxolimab. These receptors all stem from an adult with an advanced solid tumor such as melanoma, head and neck, liver or kidney cancer. The CDR3 runs from the conserved cysteine through the conserved F or W. D genes are given only for firm matches. Expanded clones are given a class, and other clones once, few, many or no size at all.

TRBJ1-1,-,-,TRBV29-1,CSVVEGMNTEAFF,TGCAGCGTCGTGGAGGGTATGAACACTGAAGCTTTCTTT
TRBJ1-1,-,-,TRBV28,CASREVGYRMNTEAFF,TGTGCCAGCAGGGAGGTTGGTTACAGGATGAACACTGAAGCTTTCTTT
TRBJ1-6,-,-,TRBV27,CASSSWENNNSPLHF,TGTGCCAGCAGTTCCTGGGAGAACAATAATTCACCCCTCCACTTT
TRBJ1-2,-,-,TRBV11-2,CASSLERQSAGYTF,TGTGCCAGCAGCTTAGAACGACAGTCTGCGGGCTACACCTTC
TRBJ2-7,TRBD1,few,TRBV28,CASSSYGGQGYEQYF,TGTGCCAGCAGTTCCTACGGCGGACAGGGCTACGAGCAGTACTTC
TRBJ1-3,-,-,TRBV15,CATSRGRWNSGNTIYF,TGTGCCACCAGCAGAGGAAGGTGGAACTCTGGAAACACCATATATTTT
TRBJ1-5,TRBD1,-,TRBV5-1,CASSPGQGGNQPQHF,TGCGCCAGCAGCCCGGGACAGGGGGGAAATCAGCCCCAGCATTTT
TRBJ2-5,TRBD1,-,TRBV23-1,CASSQSPRSGDRAETQYF,TGCGCCAGCAGTCAATCTCCGCGTTCAGGGGACAGGGCAGAGACCCAGTACTTC
TRBJ1-1,-,-,TRBV18,CASSPTLGGNTEAFF,TGTGCCAGCTCACCGACGCTGGGCGGGAACACTGAAGCTTTCTTT
TRBJ1-1,-,-,TRBV2,CASSGEGPNTEAFF,TGTGCCAGCAGCGGCGAGGGGCCGAACACTGAAGCTTTCTTT
TRBJ1-4,-,-,TRBV6-6,CASSSNDATNEKLFF,TGTGCCAGCAGTTCCAACGATGCAACTAATGAAAAACTGTTTTTT
TRBJ1-3,-,-,TRBV4-2,CASSQDPGPGNTIYF,TGTGCCAGCAGCCAAGACCCCGGGCCCGGAAACACCATATATTTT
TRBJ1-2,-,-,TRBV6-5,CASRTTGGYTF,TGTGCCAGCAGAACTACAGGGGGCTACACCTTC
TRBJ2-5,-,-,TRBV5-1,CASSLNLLQTQYF,TGCGCCAGCAGCTTGAACCTTTTGCAGACCCAGTACTTC
TRBJ1-1,-,-,TRBV28,CASKQGQSRAFF,TGTGCCAGCAAACAGGGCCAAAGTCGAGCTTTCTTT
TRBJ2-7,-,-,TRBV11-3,CASSSRTSGEQYF,TGTGCCAGCAGCTCCCGGACATCGGGCGAGCAGTACTTC